The clone carrying this T cell receptor (beta chain) was counted only a few times. The entry originates in a study of blood T cell repertoires in COVID-19. Whole-study context: Researchers got acute and convalescent COVID-19 samples from the United States, Italy and Spain. T cells, B-cell-depleted T cells, or PBMCs provided the cDNA or gDNA that served as material.

The germline V and J ends were trimmed by 1 base and 7 bases, with 8 bases remaining between them. The CDR3 length is 12 residues. Germline assignment: CDR1 SGHTA and CDR2 FQGNSA. Original handling: For nucleated cells, counts were estimated from reference gene primer amplification. Clones were sequenced by immunoSEQ multiplex PCR, and TCRdb holds only the in-frame ones, with some missing. V and J calls and clone size are as listed in that table; D and trimming were resolved from the DNA. The table records about 49,000 clones, 65% to 80% of them present only once. The chain uses TRBV7-2 and TRBJ2-7; weak D call: TRBD2 (5 bases). The sequenced material came from peripheral blood. The receptor was isolated from a man between 65 and 80 years old with active or convalescent COVID-19. The CDR3 DNA sequence: TGTGCCAGCAGCTTAGGGGAGCGGGAGCAGTACTTC. Its protein product is CASSLGEREQYF.